This T cell receptor beta chain was observed in a study of cytomegalovirus exposure and HLA in healthy donors. Study details: The roughly 120 validation repertoires, a later analysis reported, used the same platform as the 600 to 700 repertoires from the first cohort.

Study conclusions and caveats: Many donors shared some public TCRs, even though most TCR sequences were rare.

TCRdb's copy holds only in-frame clones and misses some; the assay was immunoSEQ multiplex PCR. The table records fewer than 130,000 clones, approximately 90% of them present only once. V lost 4 bases, J lost 2 bases, and 8 bases stayed unmatched. The germline V gene has CDR1 SGHVS and CDR2 FQNEAQ. The CDR3 covers 16 residues. Turning to this clone: Its antigen is undetermined.

The sample was PBMCs. The clonotype was recovered from a woman in her 30s in good health and CMV-seropositive. The chain couples TRBV7-8 to TRBJ2-7, with 10 nucleotides matching TRBD2. The CDR3 reads CASSSLRAGGPYEQYF. The CDR3 nucleotides read TGTGCCAGCAGCTCCCTGAGAGCGGGGGGGCCCTACGAGCAGTACTTC.